Presented here are 19 T cell receptor beta chains from one specimen sequenced in a study of blood T cell repertoires in COVID-19. Method: immunoSEQ multiplex PCR; TCRdb's copy keeps in-frame clones and lacks some. The sample contains fewer than 150,000 clones, about 80% of which appear only once. The specimen was PBMCs or T cells enriched from blood (not recorded which). Every receptor here comes from a man aged 50 to 59 in a cohort exposed to, infected with or recovered from COVID-19 (not recorded which).

V is TRBV28 and J is TRBJ2-5, with TRBD2 as a possible D gene (5 bases). This CDR3 is built from 14 residues. Trimming took off 5 bases at V and 2 bases at J, with 12 bases between the two ends. Per the germline V gene, CDR1 is MDHEN and CDR2 is SYDVKM. The chain's CDR3 is CASSITGIQETQYF. Written as DNA, the CDR3 is TGTGCCAGCAGTATAACCGGGATTCAAGAGACCCAGTACTTC.

The chain carries TRBV5-1 and TRBJ1-2; D is ambiguous. The germline V gene encodes CDR1 SGHRS and CDR2 YFSETQ. This CDR3 contains 13 residues. The V gene lost 4 bases and the J gene lost 3 bases, with 10 bases spanning the gap. DNA of the CDR3: TGCGCCAGCAGCCTGGACGGGGACTATGGCTACACCTTC. Translating gives CASSLDGDYGYTF.

The chain couples TRBV29-1 to TRBJ2-3, with TRBD1 as a possible D gene (5 bases). The V and J ends lost 6 bases and 2 bases respectively, with 9 bases between them. The CDR3 is 12 residues long. Germline CDR1 and CDR2: SQVTM and ANQGSEA. CDR3 DNA: TGCAGCGTGCAGGGCAACACAGATACGCAGTATTTT. It encodes CSVQGNTDTQYF.

The V gene is TRBV7-2, the J gene TRBJ1-1; D uncertain. V lost 3 bases and J 1 base, leaving 6 bases between the germline ends. This CDR3 is built from 13 residues. Germline loops: CDR1 SGHTA, CDR2 FQGNSA. The CDR3 loop reads CASSFSPNTEAFF. For the CDR3, the DNA is TGTGCCAGCAGCTTCAGTCCGAACACTGAAGCTTTCTTT.

The J gene is TRBJ1-1, the V gene TRBV10-3, with TRBD1 as a possible D gene (6 bases). The V gene's germline CDR1 is ENHRY and CDR2 SYGVKD. This CDR3 spans 17 amino acids. Deletions cut 0 bases from V and 0 bases from J, with 14 bases between. This chain's CDR3 is CAISESESQGMNTEAFF. The CDR3 DNA sequence: TGTGCCATCAGTGAGTCGGAAAGTCAGGGGATGAACACTGAAGCTTTCTTT.

CDR3 nucleotide sequence: TGTGCCAGCAGCCAGGACAGGGGGCTTGGTGAAAAACTGTTTTTT. Encoded protein: CASSQDRGLGEKLFF. The genes are TRBV7-8 and TRBJ1-4; 11 positions match TRBD1. The CDR3 loop spans 15 amino acids. V lost 5 bases to trimming and J lost 7 bases; unmatched junction nucleotides: 6. Germline assignment: CDR1 SGHVS and CDR2 FQNEAQ.

The V gene is TRBV5-4, the J gene TRBJ2-5, with a possible D match to TRBD2 (7 bases). Per germline, CDR1 SGHNT and CDR2 YYREEE (reference sequence). The CDR3 length is 16 residues. Trimming took 0 bases from V and 2 from J, leaving 14 bases between them. The CDR3 loop is CASSLVGGPKQETQYF. The CDR3 region has the DNA TGTGCCAGCAGCTTGGTGGGGGGGCCTAAGCAAGAGACCCAGTACTTC.

The chain combines TRBV6-2 or TRBV6-3 with TRBJ2-7; TRBD1 aligns across 7 bases. The CDR3 consists of 12 residues. Germline V lookup: CDR1 MNHEY, CDR2 SVGEGT. J lost 5 bases, V lost 5 bases, and 3 bases had no gene match. The CDR3 DNA is TGTGCCAGCAGTCAAACAGGGGACGAGCAGTACTTC. Protein: CASSQTGDEQYF.

This sequence joins TRBV4-3 and TRBJ1-2; a weak D match, TRBD1 (5 bases). V was pared by 6 bases and J by 0 bases, with 14 bases between. This CDR3 region has 15 residues. CDR1 is LGHNA and CDR2 is YSLEER in the germline V gene. The CDR3 is CASREAEGTNYGYTF. The CDR3 bases are TGCGCCAGCAGGGAAGCGGAGGGGACTAACTATGGCTACACCTTC.

The V and J genes are TRBV25-1 and TRBJ2-3; TRBD2 aligns across 9 bases. Trimming removed 4 bases from V and 0 bases from J; junction bases left unmatched: 5. This CDR3 region has 16 residues. The germline gives CDR1 MGHDK, CDR2 SYGVNS. Here the CDR3 reads CASSAISGSSTDTQYF. CDR3 in DNA: TGTGCCAGCAGTGCGATTAGCGGGAGCAGCACAGATACGCAGTATTTT. Supplemented by reference TRBV25-1 and TRBJ2-3, the full variable domain reads EADIYQTPRYLVIGTGKKITLECSQTMGHDKMYWYQQDPGMELHLIHYSYGVNSTEKGDLSSESTVSRIRTEHFPLTLESARPSHTSQYLCASSAISGSSTDTQYFGPGTRLTVL.

The V call is TRBV4-1, the J call TRBJ1-2; D not certain. Looked up from germline, CDR1 is MGHRA and CDR2 is YSYEKL. This CDR3 has 15 residues. The germline V and J ends were trimmed by 1 base and 4 bases, with 13 bases remaining between them. CDR3 bases: TGCGCCAGCAGCCAAGGAGCGGTGGAAGGCTATGGCTACACCTTC. This translates into CASSQGAVEGYGYTF.

V usage is TRBV5-1 and J usage is TRBJ2-7, with 9 bases aligning to TRBD2. The CDR3 is 15 amino acids. CDR1 and CDR2 from the germline V gene are SGHRS and YFSETQ. Losses at the gene ends were 1 base for V and 3 bases for J; bases not matched to a gene: 5. The CDR3 nucleotides are TGCGCCAGCAGCTTGAATAGCGGGGGATTCTACGAGCAGTACTTC. Amino acid sequence: CASSLNSGGFYEQYF.

The gene calls are TRBV6-5 and TRBJ1-1; 10 positions match TRBD1. The CDR3 is 11 amino acids. Per the germline V gene, CDR1 is MNHEY and CDR2 is SVGAGI. V shed 8 bases, J shed 6 bases, and the junction held 0 bases outside the gene matches. In nucleotides, the CDR3 is TGTGCCAGCGGACAGGGGGCTGAAGCTTTCTTT. Protein sequence: CASGQGAEAFF.

The V and J genes are TRBV7-9 and TRBJ2-1; 7 bases map to TRBD1. Germline loops: CDR1 SEHNR, CDR2 FQNEAQ (reference sequence). V lost 5 bases to trimming and J lost 3 bases; unmatched junction nucleotides: 10. The CDR3 runs 16 residues. Here the CDR3 DNA reads TGTGCCAGCAGCCCCCCCACAGGGGAAGGCTACAATGAGCAGTTCTTC. Protein sequence: CASSPPTGEGYNEQFF.

This chain uses TRBV28 with TRBJ1-4; TRBD1 aligns across 9 bases. Germline V gene lookup returns CDR1 MDHEN and CDR2 SYDVKM. V lost 2 bases and J lost 8; bases outside the gene matches: 6. The CDR3 is made up of 15 amino acids. The CDR3 region is CASSLETGGSEKLFF. CDR3 bases: TGTGCCAGCAGTTTAGAAACAGGGGGCAGCGAAAAACTGTTTTTT. Full variable domain (rest looked up from reference TRBV28 and TRBJ1-4): DVKVTQSSRYLVKRTGEKVFLECVQDMDHENMFWYRQDPGLGLRLIYFSYDVKMKEKGDIPEGYSVSREKKERFSLILESASTNQTSMYLCASSLETGGSEKLFFGSGTQLSVL.

The V gene is TRBV30, the J gene TRBJ2-5, with D perhaps matching TRBD1 (5 bases). The CDR3 spans 11 residues. Trimming stripped 7 bases from V and 4 bases from J, with 10 bases between. Germline V lookup: CDR1 GTSNPN, CDR2 SVGIG (reference sequence). The CDR3 reads CAFGHVETQYF. The CDR3 coding sequence is TGTGCCTTCGGACACGTAGAGACCCAGTACTTC.

The V call is TRBV5-1, the J call TRBJ2-1; maybe TRBD2 (5 bases). V shed 4 bases and J shed 1 base, with 9 bases lying between them. Germline CDR1 and CDR2: SGHRS and YFSETQ. The CDR3 runs 14 residues. The CDR3 loop reads CASSKGESYNEQFF. The DNA of the CDR3 is TGCGCCAGCAGCAAGGGAGAGTCCTACAATGAGCAGTTCTTC.

CDR3 in DNA: TGTGCCAGCAGCGAGGTCCGGGACAGGGCACCCTATGGCTACACCTTC. Translating it yields CASSEVRDRAPYGYTF. This rearrangement joins TRBV5-4 to TRBJ1-2; 9 bases map to TRBD1. Germline assignment: CDR1 SGHNT and CDR2 YYREEE (reference sequence). V shed 4 bases and J 4 bases; nucleotides not matched to a gene: 11. The CDR3 covers 16 residues.

This chain links TRBV9 with TRBJ1-5; D is possibly TRBD1 (5 bases). CDR1 and CDR2 from the germline V gene are SGDLS and YYNGEE. V lost 2 bases to trimming and J lost 2 bases, with 11 bases between them. This CDR3 spans 15 amino acids. The CDR3 nucleotides read TGTGCCAGCAGCGTCCAGGGAGGGGGCAATCAGCCCCAGCATTTT. Protein product: CASSVQGGGNQPQHF. The full variable domain, its missing parts supplied by reference TRBV9 and TRBJ1-5, is DSGVTQTPKHLITATGQRVTLRCSPRSGDLSVYWYQQSLDQGLQFLIQYYNGEERAKGNILERFSAQQFPDLHSELNLSSLELGDSALYFCASSVQGGGNQPQHFGDGTRLSIL.